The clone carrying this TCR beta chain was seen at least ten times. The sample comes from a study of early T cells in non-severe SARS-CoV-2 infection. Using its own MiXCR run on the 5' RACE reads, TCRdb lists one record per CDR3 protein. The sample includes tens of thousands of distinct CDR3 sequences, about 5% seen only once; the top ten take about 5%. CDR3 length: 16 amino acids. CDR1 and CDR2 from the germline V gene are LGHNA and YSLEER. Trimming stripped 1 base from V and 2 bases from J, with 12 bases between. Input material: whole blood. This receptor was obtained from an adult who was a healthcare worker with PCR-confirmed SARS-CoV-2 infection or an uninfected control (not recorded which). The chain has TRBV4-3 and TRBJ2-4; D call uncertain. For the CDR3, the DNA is TGCGCCAGCAGCCAAGTTTCGAGCCCGTCCAAAAACATTCAGTACTTC. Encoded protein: CASSQVSSPSKNIQYF.